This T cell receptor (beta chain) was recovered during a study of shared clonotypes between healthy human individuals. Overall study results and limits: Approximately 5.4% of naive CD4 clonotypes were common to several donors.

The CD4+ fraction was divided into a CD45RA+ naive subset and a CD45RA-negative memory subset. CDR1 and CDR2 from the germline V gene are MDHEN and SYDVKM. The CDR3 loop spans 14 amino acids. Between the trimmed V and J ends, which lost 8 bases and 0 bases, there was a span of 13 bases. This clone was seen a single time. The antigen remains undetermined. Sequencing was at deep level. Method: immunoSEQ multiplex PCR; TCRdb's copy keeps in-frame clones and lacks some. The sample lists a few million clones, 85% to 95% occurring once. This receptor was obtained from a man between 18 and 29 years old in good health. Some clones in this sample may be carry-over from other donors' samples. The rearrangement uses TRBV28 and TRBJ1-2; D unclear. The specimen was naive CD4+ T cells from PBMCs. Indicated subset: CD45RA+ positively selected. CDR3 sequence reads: CASAPGGANYGYTF. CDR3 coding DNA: TGTGCCAGCGCGCCGGGCGGCGCTAACTATGGCTACACCTTC.